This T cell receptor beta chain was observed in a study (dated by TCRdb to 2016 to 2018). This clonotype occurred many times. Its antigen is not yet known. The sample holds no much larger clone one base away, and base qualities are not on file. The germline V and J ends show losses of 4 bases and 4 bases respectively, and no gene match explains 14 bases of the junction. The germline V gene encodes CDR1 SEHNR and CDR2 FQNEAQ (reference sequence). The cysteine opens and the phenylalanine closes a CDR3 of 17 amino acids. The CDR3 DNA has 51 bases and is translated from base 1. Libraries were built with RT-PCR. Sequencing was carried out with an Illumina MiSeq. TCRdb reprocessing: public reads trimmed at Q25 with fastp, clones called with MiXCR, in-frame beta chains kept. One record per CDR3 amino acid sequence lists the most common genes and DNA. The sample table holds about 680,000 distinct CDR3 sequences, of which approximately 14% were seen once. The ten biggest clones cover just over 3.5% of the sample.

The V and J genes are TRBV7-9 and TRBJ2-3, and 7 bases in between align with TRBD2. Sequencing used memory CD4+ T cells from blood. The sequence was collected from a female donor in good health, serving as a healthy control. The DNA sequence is TGTGCCAGCAGCTCGAGCACAACTAGCGATCAGTCAGATACGCAGTATTTT. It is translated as CASSSSTTSDQSDTQYF.